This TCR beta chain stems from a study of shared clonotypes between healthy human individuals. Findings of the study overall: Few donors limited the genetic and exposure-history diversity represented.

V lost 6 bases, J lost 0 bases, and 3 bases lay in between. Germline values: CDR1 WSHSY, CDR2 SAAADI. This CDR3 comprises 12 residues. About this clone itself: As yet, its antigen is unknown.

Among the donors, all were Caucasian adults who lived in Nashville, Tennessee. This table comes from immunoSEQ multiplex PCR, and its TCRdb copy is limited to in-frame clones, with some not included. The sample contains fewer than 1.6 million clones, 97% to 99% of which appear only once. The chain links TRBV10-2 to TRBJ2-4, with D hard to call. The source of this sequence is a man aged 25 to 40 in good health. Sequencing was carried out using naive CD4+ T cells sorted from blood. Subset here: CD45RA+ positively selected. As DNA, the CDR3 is TGCGCCAGCAGAGTAGCCAAAAACATTCAGTACTTC. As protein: CASRVAKNIQYF.